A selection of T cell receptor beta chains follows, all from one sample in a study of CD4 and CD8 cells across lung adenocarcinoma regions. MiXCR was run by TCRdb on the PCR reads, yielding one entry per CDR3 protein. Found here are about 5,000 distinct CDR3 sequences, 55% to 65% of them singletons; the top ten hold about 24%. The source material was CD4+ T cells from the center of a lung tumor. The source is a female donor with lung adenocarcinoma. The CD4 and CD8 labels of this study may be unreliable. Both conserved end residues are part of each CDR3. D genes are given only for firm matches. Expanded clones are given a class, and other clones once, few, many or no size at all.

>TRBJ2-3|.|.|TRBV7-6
TGTGCCAGCAGTGTGGTAGGGGGTCGCAGTGCCCAAGAGACGCAGTATTTT
CASSVVGGRSAQETQYF
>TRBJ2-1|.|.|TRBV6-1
TGTGCCAGCAGTGGTTGGGGCTGGGGGAACACCGATGAGCAGTTCTTC
CASSGWGWGNTDEQFF
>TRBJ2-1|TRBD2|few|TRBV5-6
TGTGCCAGCAGCTCTACTAGCGGGAGAAATGAGCAGTTCTTC
CASSSTSGRNEQFF
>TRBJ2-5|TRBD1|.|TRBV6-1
TGTGCCAGCAGGGGTGGTTCAGGGGGCCAAGAGACCCAGTACTTC
CASRGGSGGQETQYF
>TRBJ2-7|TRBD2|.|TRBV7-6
TGTGCCAGCAGCTTCACTAGCGGGAGGGCCTTCAGCGAGCAGTACTTC
CASSFTSGRAFSEQYF
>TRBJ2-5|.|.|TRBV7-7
TGTGCTAGCAGCTTAGTTGGCCCCCAAGAGACCCAGTACTTC
CASSLVGPQETQYF
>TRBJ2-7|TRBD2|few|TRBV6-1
TGTGCCAGCAAGAAAAAGGGGCGGGTTAGCGGGAGCTTGTTATGGGACGAGCAGTACTTC
CASKKKGRVSGSLLWDEQYF
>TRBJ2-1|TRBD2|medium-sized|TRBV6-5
TGTGCCAGCAGTTACTCGACTAGCGGGAGACTCAGACTGGTCTTC
CASSYSTSGRLRLVF
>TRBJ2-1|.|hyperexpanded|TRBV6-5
TGTGCCAGCAGGGCCAATGAGCAGTTCTTC
CASRANEQFF
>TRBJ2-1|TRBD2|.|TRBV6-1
TGTGCCAGCAGTGAATCGGTAGCGGGAGGGCCGAGGGGGTACAATGAGCAGTTCTTC
CASSESVAGGPRGYNEQFF
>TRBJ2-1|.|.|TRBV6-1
TGTGCCAGCAGTGGTTGGGAGGGGGGGAGCAAAGATGAGCAGTATTTC
CASSGWEGGSKDEQYF
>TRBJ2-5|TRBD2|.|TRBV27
TGTGCCAGCAGTAGCCGGACTAGCGGGATTTCCAATGAGCAGTACTTC
CASSSRTSGISNEQYF
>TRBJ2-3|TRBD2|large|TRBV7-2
TGTGCCAGCAGCTTAAGGGCTAGCGGGGGAGGGGATACGCAGTATTTT
CASSLRASGGGDTQYF
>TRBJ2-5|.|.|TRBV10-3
TGTGCGGGGAGTGGGGGAGGGGGAACAGAGACGCAGTACTTC
CAGSGGGGTETQYF
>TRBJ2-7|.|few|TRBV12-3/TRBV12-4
TGTGCCAGCAGTACCCCGGTGTCCGAGCAGTACTTC
CASSTPVSEQYF
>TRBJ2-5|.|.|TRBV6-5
TGCGCCAGCAGTTTTCCTGGGTCCGCCTTGGAGTTCTTC
CASSFPGSALEFF